This T cell receptor beta chain was documented in a study of control samples from healthy donors and cancer patients. This clone was found once. Method: immunoSEQ multiplex PCR; TCRdb's copy keeps in-frame clones and lacks some. This sample has tens of thousands of clones, with about 91% found just once. The sequencing input was PBMCs. The TCR originated in a woman in her forties with head and neck cancer.

The CDR3: CASSEWGSSPLHF. The CDR3 DNA reads TGTGCCAGCAGCGAGTGGGGTAGTTCACCCCTCCACTTT. The V call is TRBV6-2 or TRBV6-3, the J call TRBJ1-6; D remains ambiguous. V was trimmed by 6 bases and J by 9 bases, leaving 12 bases between them. This CDR3 contains 13 residues. The germline gives CDR1 MNHEY, CDR2 SVGEGT.